This TCR beta chain comes out of a study of blood T cell repertoires in COVID-19. Across the study: Spain, Italy and the United States supplied samples that represented acute and convalescent COVID-19. The cDNA or gDNA used as material had been derived from T cells, B-cell-depleted T cells, or PBMCs.

V was pared by 5 bases and J by 2 bases, with 4 bases of the junction left unmatched. The CDR3 extends over 13 amino acids. CDR1 is GTSNPN and CDR2 is SVGIG in the germline V gene (reference sequence). Authors' analysis steps: Estimation of nucleated cell counts was performed using reference gene primer amplification. Here immunoSEQ multiplex PCR was the method, and the copy in TCRdb shows in-frame clones only, minus some. V and J calls and clone size are given by that table; D and trimming were obtained from the DNA. Among 8,000 to 10,000 clones, 70% to 80% were seen once, and the ten largest hold over 30%.

The sequence was obtained from a human donor in a cohort sampled during active COVID-19. The specimen sequenced was peripheral blood. The V gene is TRBV30, the J gene TRBJ2-5, with TRBD1 identical over 8 bases. The CDR3 sequence: CAWEGQEQETQYF. Here the CDR3 DNA reads TGTGCCTGGGAGGGACAGGAACAAGAGACCCAGTACTTC. The entire variable domain, with the rest obtained from reference TRBV30 and TRBJ2-5, is as follows: SQTIHQWPATLVQPVGSPLSLECTVEGTSNPNLYWYRQAAGRGLQLLFYSVGIGQISSEVPQNLSASRPQDRQFILSSKKLLLSDSGFYLCAWEGQEQETQYFGPGTRLLVL.